One sample yielded the 15 T cell receptor beta chains listed below, sequenced in a study of cytomegalovirus exposure and HLA in healthy donors. Primers for the PCR totalled 60 Vbeta and 13 Jbeta. Here immunoSEQ multiplex PCR was the method, and the copy in TCRdb shows in-frame clones only, minus some. This repertoire includes tens of thousands of clones. What was sequenced was PBMCs. Receptor source: a man in his forties or fifties in good health and CMV-seronegative.

The CDR3 spells CASSQSEGPEETQYF. The CDR3 DNA follows: TGCGCCAGCAGTCAATCGGAGGGCCCAGAAGAGACCCAGTACTTC. J is TRBJ2-5 and V is TRBV23-1; a weak D match, TRBD2 (6 bases). TRBV23-1 is flagged as an ORF with uncertain function. Trimming shortened V by 0 bases and J by 3 bases, and 11 bases separated the two germline ends. There are 15 residues in the CDR3.

The V call is TRBV5-6, the J call TRBJ2-5; 8 bases are shared with TRBD2. The CDR3 is made up of 16 amino acids. Germline V CDR1 and CDR2: SGHDT, YYEEEE. J gave up 3 bases and V 0 bases, and 7 bases lay outside the gene matches. In DNA, the CDR3 is TGTGCCAGCAGCTTGGCCGGGGGGACTAGGAAAGAGACCCAGTACTTC. It codes for CASSLAGGTRKETQYF.

The chain is built from TRBV18 and TRBJ2-2; the match to TRBD2 covers 9 bases. V lost 5 bases, J lost 2 bases, and 12 bases stayed unmatched. Germline V gene sequence: CDR1 KGHSH, CDR2 LQKENI. There are 18 residues in the CDR3. The CDR3 DNA is TGTGCCAGCTCAGCGATCTTATGGACTAGCGTTAACACCGGGGAGCTGTTTTTT. Residues: CASSAILWTSVNTGELFF.

The chain carries TRBV4-3 and TRBJ2-5; TRBD1 matches at 9 bases. J gave up 4 bases and V 4 bases, and 4 bases lay outside the gene matches. This CDR3 is built from 14 residues. Germline lookup yields CDR1 LGHNA and CDR2 YSLEER. The CDR3 spells CASSRGQGRETQYF. CDR3 nucleotide sequence: TGCGCCAGCAGCCGAGGACAGGGGAGAGAGACCCAGTACTTC.

Concerning this clone itself: Other DNA sequences in this sample translate to the same CDR3. J is TRBJ2-7 and V is TRBV5-1, with 12 bases that match TRBD2. The V gene's germline CDR1 is SGHRS and CDR2 YFSETQ. Trimming cost V 1 base and J 7 bases; bases outside gene matches: 9. The CDR3 has 16 amino acids. This chain's CDR3 is CASSLRLGTSGFEQYF. As DNA, the CDR3 is TGCGCCAGCAGCTTGAGGCTTGGGACTAGCGGGTTTGAGCAGTACTTC.

This rearrangement joins TRBV5-1 to TRBJ1-1, with 7 bases aligning to TRBD1. This CDR3 spans 16 amino acids. The germline V gene encodes CDR1 SGHRS and CDR2 YFSETQ. The J segment lost 1 base and the V segment lost 5 bases, leaving 11 bases of the junction unmatched. The CDR3 DNA sequence: TGCGCCAGCAGACTGGGGCAGGGGGGAAGGAACACTGAAGCTTTCTTT. Amino acids: CASRLGQGGRNTEAFF. Based on the CDR3 plus reference TRBV5-1 and TRBJ1-1, the full variable domain is KAGVTQTPRYLIKTRGQQVTLSCSPISGHRSVSWYQQTPGQGLQFLFEYFSETQRNKGNFPGRFSGRQFSNSRSEMNVSTLELGDSALYLCASRLGQGGRNTEAFFGQGTRLTVV.

This chain links TRBV5-6 with TRBJ1-5; tentatively, D is TRBD1 (5 bases). Trimming left V 4 bases short and J 2 bases short, with 16 bases between. Germline loops: CDR1 SGHDT, CDR2 YYEEEE. The CDR3 is made up of 16 amino acids. CDR3 bases: TGTGCCAGCAGCCCGGGACTCTCCCCACGCAATCAGCCCCAGCATTTT. Protein sequence: CASSPGLSPRNQPQHF.

The rearrangement links TRBV30 to TRBJ1-5, with D perhaps TRBD1 (5 bases). V dropped 0 bases and J dropped 9 bases, with 18 bases sitting between them. The CDR3 runs 15 residues. Germline CDR1 and CDR2: GTSNPN and SVGIG (reference sequence). The CDR3, as DNA: TGTGCCTGGAGTGTTCGGACCCAGGGCTCTCGGCCCCAGCATTTT. It encodes CAWSVRTQGSRPQHF.

The V and J genes are TRBV29-1 and TRBJ1-2; D perhaps matches TRBD1 (5 bases). Germline CDR1 reads SQVTM; CDR2 reads ANQGSEA. This CDR3 is 12 amino acids long. Deletions cut 2 bases from V and 4 bases from J, with 8 bases between. In nucleotides, the CDR3 is TGCAGCGTTGAAAGGGGCTCCTATGGCTACACCTTC. Translated: CSVERGSYGYTF.

The rearrangement joins TRBV6-5 to TRBJ1-2; tentative D call: TRBD1 (6 bases). CDR3 length equals 14 residues. V lost 7 bases, J lost 6 bases, and 18 bases lay in between. CDR1 and CDR2 (germline): MNHEY, SVGAGI. The CDR3 nucleotides are TGTGCCAGCATGGGTTACAGGGAGTTTCATGGCTACACCTTC. Translating it yields CASMGYREFHGYTF.

This chain joins TRBV18 and TRBJ1-1, with 7 nucleotides matching TRBD1. With 3 bases clipped from V and 1 base from J, the junction kept 8 bases outside the gene matches. CDR1 and CDR2 (germline): KGHSH, LQKENI. The length of the CDR3 is 16 residues. The CDR3 here is CASSPIGGTANTEAFF. In nucleotides, the CDR3 is TGTGCCAGCTCACCGATTGGAGGGACAGCGAACACTGAAGCTTTCTTT.

The rearrangement joins TRBV6-5 to TRBJ1-1, with TRBD1 as a possible D gene (5 bases). The CDR3 loop spans 13 amino acids. Trimming pared 0 bases from V and 6 bases from J, leaving 8 bases between. Germline V gene lookup returns CDR1 MNHEY and CDR2 SVGAGI. The CDR3 nucleotides read TGTGCCAGCAGTTACTCGGACATTGCTGAAGCTTTCTTT. Its translation: CASSYSDIAEAFF.

The chain recombines TRBV30 with TRBJ1-5; no definite D call. Trimming cost V 5 bases and J 1 base, with 9 bases left between them. This CDR3 comprises 13 residues. Germline values: CDR1 GTSNPN, CDR2 SVGIG (reference sequence). In DNA, the CDR3 is TGTGCCTGGGGAGGGTTAAGCAATCAGCCCCAGCATTTT. It codes for CAWGGLSNQPQHF.

The V and J genes are TRBV7-2 and TRBJ2-7; TRBD2 is a possible D gene (6 bases). Germline CDR1 is SGHTA and CDR2 is FQGNSA. Deletions cut 1 base from V and 0 bases from J, with 22 bases between. This CDR3 is 19 amino acids long. This CDR3 is CASSLVGARGDGSSYEQYF. DNA for the CDR3: TGTGCCAGCAGCTTAGTTGGGGCACGAGGGGACGGGAGCTCCTACGAGCAGTACTTC.

This rearrangement joins TRBV6-6 to TRBJ1-1; tentative D call: TRBD1 (5 bases). The CDR3 length is 14 residues. The V end was cut by 5 bases, the J end by 1 base, with 11 bases between. Per germline, CDR1 MNHNY and CDR2 SVGAGI (reference sequence). CDR3 sequence: CASSPSGANTEAFF. The CDR3 nucleotides read TGTGCCAGCAGTCCCTCTGGGGCGAACACTGAAGCTTTCTTT.